The 7 T cell receptor beta chains reported below all come from one sample, sequenced in a study of T cells in tuberculosis. Clones were sequenced by immunoSEQ multiplex PCR, and TCRdb holds only the in-frame ones, with some missing. Counted here are roughly 40,000 clones, about 95% occurring once; the ten biggest clones make up around 3.3%. Specimen: PBMCs. Receptors originate from a donor aged 10-29 years with latent tuberculosis or without tuberculosis infection.

This chain joins TRBV9 and TRBJ2-7; D possibly corresponds to TRBD2 (7 bases). The CDR3 has 17 amino acids. In germline, CDR1 is SGDLS, CDR2 YYNGEE. Trimming took off 4 bases at V and 2 bases at J, with 22 bases between the two ends. The CDR3 nucleotides are TGTGCCAGCAGCCCCCCTCCGGGGGGCGTAGGCCCCTACGAGCAGTACTTC. It yields the protein CASSPPPGGVGPYEQYF.

The CDR3 spells CASRTSSGGPDTQYF. The DNA of the CDR3 is TGTGCCAGCAGGACCTCTAGCGGGGGACCAGATACGCAGTATTTT. The chain joins TRBV11-3 to TRBJ2-3; 10 positions agree with TRBD2. CDR1 SGHNT and CDR2 YENEEA come from the germline V gene. This CDR3 region has 15 residues. V lost 6 bases to trimming and J lost 4 bases; unmatched junction nucleotides: 7.

A remark on this clone: Additional DNA sequences in this sample encode the identical CDR3. V and J are TRBV19 and TRBJ2-6; D unclear. The CDR3 runs 14 residues. V was shortened by 2 bases and J by 0 bases, with 2 bases between the two germline ends. CDR1 is LNHDA, CDR2 SQIVND, per germline (reference sequence). This chain's CDR3 is CASSIRSGANVLTF. CDR3 in DNA: TGTGCCAGTAGTATACGCTCTGGGGCCAACGTCCTGACTTTC.

This chain uses TRBV27 with TRBJ1-2; D is possibly TRBD1 (6 bases). Per the germline V gene, CDR1 is MNHEY and CDR2 is SMNVEV (reference sequence). V was clipped by 6 bases and J by 4 bases, with 15 bases between them. The CDR3 is made up of 14 amino acids. This CDR3 reads CASSLRGGIYGYTF. The CDR3 DNA follows: TGTGCCAGCAGCCTTAGGGGGGGGATCTATGGCTACACCTTC.

This chain links TRBV28 with TRBJ2-3; 7 nucleotides agree with TRBD1. CDR1 and CDR2 from the germline V gene are MDHEN and SYDVKM. The CDR3 is made up of 13 amino acids. The J segment lost 5 bases and the V segment lost 7 bases, leaving 6 bases of the junction unmatched. The CDR3 here is CASTLQGVDTQYF. Here the CDR3 DNA reads TGTGCCAGCACCCTTCAGGGGGTAGATACGCAGTATTTT.

The chain couples TRBV2 to TRBJ2-3; D gene ambiguous. The CDR3 is made up of 16 amino acids. The germline V gene encodes CDR1 SNHLY and CDR2 FYNNEI. V lost 3 bases to trimming and J lost 0 bases, with 13 bases between them. The CDR3 protein is CASSDTPSISTDTQYF. In DNA, the CDR3 is TGTGCCAGCAGTGATACCCCTAGTATAAGCACAGATACGCAGTATTTT. The entire variable domain, with the rest obtained from reference TRBV2 and TRBJ2-3, is as follows: EPEVTQTPSHQVTQMGQEVILRCVPISNHLYFYWYRQILGQKVEFLVSFYNNEISEKSEIFDDQFSVERPDGSNFTLKIRSTKLEDSAMYFCASSDTPSISTDTQYFGPGTRLTVL.

V is TRBV19 and J is TRBJ2-7, with D possibly TRBD1 on 6 matching bases. Germline V lookup: CDR1 LNHDA, CDR2 SQIVND (reference sequence). The CDR3 contains 13 residues. V lost 3 bases to trimming and J lost 3 bases, with 9 bases between them. The chain's CDR3 is CASSIGQSYEQYF. Written as DNA, the CDR3 is TGTGCCAGTAGTATTGGACAGAGCTACGAGCAGTACTTC.